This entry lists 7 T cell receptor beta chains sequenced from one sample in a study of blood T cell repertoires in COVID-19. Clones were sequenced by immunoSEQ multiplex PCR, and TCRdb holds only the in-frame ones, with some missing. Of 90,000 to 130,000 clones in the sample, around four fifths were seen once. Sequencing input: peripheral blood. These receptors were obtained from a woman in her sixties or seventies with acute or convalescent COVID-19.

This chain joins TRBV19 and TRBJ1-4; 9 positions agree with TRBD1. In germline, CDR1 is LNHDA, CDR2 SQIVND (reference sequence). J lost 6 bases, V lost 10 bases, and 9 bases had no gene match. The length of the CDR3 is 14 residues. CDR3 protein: CATSQGQGDEKLFF. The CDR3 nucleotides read TGTGCCACTTCCCAGGGACAGGGAGATGAAAAACTGTTTTTT.

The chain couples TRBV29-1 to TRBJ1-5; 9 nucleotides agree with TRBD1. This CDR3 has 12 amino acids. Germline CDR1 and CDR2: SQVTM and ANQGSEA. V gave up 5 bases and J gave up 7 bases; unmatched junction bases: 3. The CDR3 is CSVRDRGQPQHF. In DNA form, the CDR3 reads TGCAGCGTTCGCGACAGGGGGCAGCCCCAGCATTTT.

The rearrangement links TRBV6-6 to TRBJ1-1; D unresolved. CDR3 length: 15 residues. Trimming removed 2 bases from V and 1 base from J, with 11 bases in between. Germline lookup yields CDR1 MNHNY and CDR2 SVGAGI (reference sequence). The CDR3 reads CASSYGRRGNTEAFF. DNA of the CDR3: TGTGCCAGCAGTTACGGGCGGCGGGGGAACACTGAAGCTTTCTTT.

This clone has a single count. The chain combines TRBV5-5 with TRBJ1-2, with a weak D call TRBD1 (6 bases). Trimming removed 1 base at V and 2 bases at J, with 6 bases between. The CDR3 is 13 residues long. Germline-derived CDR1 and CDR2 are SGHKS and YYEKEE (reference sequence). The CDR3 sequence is CASSLRGNYGYTF. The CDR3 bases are TGTGCCAGCAGCTTGAGGGGGAACTATGGCTACACCTTC.

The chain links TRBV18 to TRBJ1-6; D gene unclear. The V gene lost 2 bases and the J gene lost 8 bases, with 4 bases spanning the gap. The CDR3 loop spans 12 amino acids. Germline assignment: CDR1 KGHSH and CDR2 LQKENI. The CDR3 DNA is TGTGCCAGCTCACCAGGAGATTCACCCCTCCACTTT. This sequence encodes CASSPGDSPLHF.

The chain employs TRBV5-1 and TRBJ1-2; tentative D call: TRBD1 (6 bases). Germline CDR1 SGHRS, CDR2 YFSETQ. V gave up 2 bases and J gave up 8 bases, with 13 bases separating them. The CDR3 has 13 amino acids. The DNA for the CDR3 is TGCGCCAGCAGCTTACAGGGAACGGAGGGCTACACCTTC. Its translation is CASSLQGTEGYTF.

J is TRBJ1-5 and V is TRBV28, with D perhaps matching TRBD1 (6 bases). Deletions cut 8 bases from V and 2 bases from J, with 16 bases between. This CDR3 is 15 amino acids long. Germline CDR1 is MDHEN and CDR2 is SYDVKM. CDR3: CASFPRGGGNQPQHF. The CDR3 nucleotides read TGTGCCAGCTTTCCCCGGGGGGGCGGCAATCAGCCCCAGCATTTT.